The TCR beta chain described here comes from a study of blood T cell repertoires in COVID-19. Profiling relied on immunoSEQ multiplex PCR, and the TCRdb table lists in-frame clones only, not all of them. The sample shows fewer than 200,000 clones, less than 90% of them seen only once. The study assigned cohorts using participant-reported clinical history. The CDR3 is made up of 15 amino acids. Germline CDR1 reads SGHRS; CDR2 reads YFSETQ. V was shortened by 4 bases and J by 0 bases, with 10 bases between the two germline ends. This clonotype was obtained from a woman aged 50 to 65 who had recovered from COVID-19. The V gene is TRBV5-1, the J gene TRBJ2-2, with a tentative D call TRBD1 (6 bases). Sequenced: PBMCs or T cells enriched from blood (not recorded which). The CDR3 spells CASSRDTSNTGELFF. DNA for the CDR3: TGCGCCAGCAGCAGGGACACCTCGAACACCGGGGAGCTGTTTTTT.